The clone carrying this T cell receptor (beta chain) appeared once. This specimen comes from a study of blood T cell repertoires in COVID-19. Overall study context: COVID-19 samples from acute and convalescent phases originated in the United States, Italy and Spain. PBMCs, B-cell-depleted T cells, or T cells provided the cDNA or gDNA that made up the material.

In the original workflow: It was from reference gene primer amplification that nucleated cell counts were estimated. Using immunoSEQ multiplex PCR, the repertoire was profiled, and TCRdb retains in-frame clones only, with some absent. The D gene and trimming were derived from the DNA, and the V and J assignments and clone size from that table. The table lists roughly 100,000 clones, approximately 82% of them singletons. CDR3 length: 15 residues. V gave up 6 bases and J gave up 1 base, with 16 bases separating them. Germline values: CDR1 MNHEY, CDR2 SVGAGI. The sequencing sample was made of peripheral blood. The chain combines TRBV6-5 with TRBJ2-7, with D uncertain. This receptor was obtained from a man aged 60 to 69 with active or convalescent COVID-19. The CDR3 DNA reads TGTGCCAGCAGAGCAAGAGGAACAAGATCCTACGAGCAGTACTTC. Its protein is CASRARGTRSYEQYF.